A selection of T cell receptor beta chains follows, all from one sample in a study of patients and donors after allogeneic stem cell transplantation. MiXCR, run by TCRdb on the RT-PCR reads, gives a single entry per CDR3 protein. The top ten hold approximately 3.5% of the sample, which has 150,000 to 200,000 distinct CDR3 sequences, 30% seen once. The specimen sequenced was blood, either unsorted or a sorted T cell fraction (not recorded which). Source of these receptors: a human donor who was either an allogeneic HSCT recipient or a stem cell or donor lymphocyte infusion donor (not recorded which). It is not recorded whose cells these are; they may come from a transplant donor. The CDR3 runs from the conserved cysteine through the conserved F or W.

cdr3_aa j_call v_call
CASSPGLAVKSSYEQYF TRBJ2-7 TRBV4-3
CASSYSLWEGNTGELFF TRBJ2-2 TRBV6-5
CASSLAQGSYNEQFF TRBJ2-1 TRBV11-3
CASSFWGTTQYF TRBJ2-3 TRBV28
CASSLYAEYPQPQHF TRBJ1-5 TRBV7-2
CASSLSGREAFF TRBJ1-1 TRBV28
CSAIRENYGYTF TRBJ1-2 TRBV20-1
CSTDRDTGELFF TRBJ2-2 TRBV20-1
CASSLEHRGQPQHF TRBJ1-5 TRBV7-6
CASSQDSFNTEAFF TRBJ1-1 TRBV4-2
CASSDAGTGKKSGELFF TRBJ2-2 TRBV21-1
CASIGPGKANNYGYTF TRBJ1-2 TRBV6-5
CASSHDAKSYEQYF TRBJ2-7 TRBV4-2
CASSVGNSGNTIYF TRBJ1-3 TRBV5-1
CSVQRQLNTIYF TRBJ1-3 TRBV20-1
CASSQEGAPGLAFCTDTQYF TRBJ2-3 TRBV4-3
CASSLGAGTGELFF TRBJ2-2 TRBV7-8
CASSPTSGSYNEQFF TRBJ2-1 TRBV5-1
CASGRSGEQFF TRBJ2-1 TRBV12-5
CASRQGAGNQPQHF TRBJ1-5 TRBV6-5
CASSYWRNEKLFF TRBJ1-4 TRBV6-2/TRBV6-3
CASSPRAYSGNTIYF TRBJ1-3 TRBV25-1
CASSDPGWGQAFF TRBJ1-1 TRBV25-1
CATRDVYGYTF TRBJ1-2 TRBV24-1
CATENLDYGYTF TRBJ1-2 TRBV6-2/TRBV6-3